The 20 T cell receptor beta chains in this list originate from one sample, sequenced in a study of blood T cell repertoires in COVID-19. Profiled with immunoSEQ multiplex PCR; TCRdb holds only in-frame clones, not every one. The profile shows 150,000 to 200,000 clones, approximately 91% of them singletons. Material: peripheral blood. These receptors all come from a man between 18 and 29 years old with acute or convalescent COVID-19.

The chain carries TRBV7-8 and TRBJ2-1; D perhaps matches TRBD2 (7 bases). V lost 3 bases and J 7 bases, leaving 22 bases between the germline ends. The CDR3 runs to 17 residues. The V gene's germline CDR1 is SGHVS and CDR2 FQNEAQ. Here the CDR3 DNA reads TGTGCCAGCAGCTTCATCGCGGGGGCCCCTAGTGTTAATGAGCAGTTCTTC. It encodes CASSFIAGAPSVNEQFF.

The chain links TRBV4-1 to TRBJ2-7; the D gene is possibly TRBD2 (5 bases). With 0 bases removed from V and 4 bases from J, the gap between germline ends came to 16 bases. Germline V gives CDR1 MGHRA, CDR2 YSYEKL. There are 16 residues in the CDR3. CDR3 in amino acids: CASSQDLASRGYEQYF. The CDR3 DNA follows: TGCGCCAGCAGCCAAGATCTGGCTAGTCGGGGATACGAGCAGTACTTC.

This clone was counted a single time. The chain combines TRBV15 with TRBJ1-2; maybe TRBD1 (6 bases). The ends were cut back, 0 bases at V and 4 bases at J, with 18 bases in the middle. Germline V gene sequence: CDR1 LNHNV, CDR2 YYDKDF (reference sequence). The CDR3 is 17 residues long. The CDR3 coding sequence is TGTGCCACCAGCAGAGACCGGGCCACAGGGACGTTCTATGGCTACACCTTC. Encoded protein: CATSRDRATGTFYGYTF.

The V gene is TRBV6-1, the J gene TRBJ2-4; 7 bases are a match to TRBD1. The CDR3 is made up of 16 amino acids. V lost 2 bases, J lost 2 bases, and 6 bases stayed unmatched. The germline V gene has CDR1 MNHNS and CDR2 SASEGT. The CDR3 coding sequence is TGTGCCAGCAGTGAACGAGAGGACAGGTCCAAAAACATTCAGTACTTC. Its translation is CASSEREDRSKNIQYF.

The V call is TRBV9, the J call TRBJ2-1, with 7 bases identical to TRBD2. Unmatched junction bases numbered 9, after V lost 0 bases and J lost 9 bases. Germline CDR1 reads SGDLS; CDR2 reads YYNGEE. This CDR3 is built from 15 residues. The CDR3 DNA follows: TGTGCCAGCAGCGTAGATATCGGGAGGAGTGTTGAGCAGTTCTTC. Translation: CASSVDIGRSVEQFF.

J is TRBJ2-2 and V is TRBV9; 10 bases are a match to TRBD2. From germline, CDR1 is SGDLS and CDR2 YYNGEE. Trimming removed 2 bases from V and 3 bases from J; junction bases left unmatched: 4. The CDR3 covers 16 residues. CDR3 residues: CASSVLAGGHTGELFF. CDR3 coding DNA: TGTGCCAGCAGCGTGTTAGCGGGGGGTCACACCGGGGAGCTGTTTTTT. The variable domain in full, with the rest retrieved from reference TRBV9 and TRBJ2-2, is DSGVTQTPKHLITATGQRVTLRCSPRSGDLSVYWYQQSLDQGLQFLIQYYNGEERAKGNILERFSAQQFPDLHSELNLSSLELGDSALYFCASSVLAGGHTGELFFGEGSRLTVL.

The V and J genes are TRBV6-2 or TRBV6-3 and TRBJ1-2; no firm D call. Germline V gene sequence: CDR1 MNHEY, CDR2 SVGEGT. The V end was cut by 1 base, the J end by 2 bases, with 11 bases between. The CDR3 length is 15 residues. The CDR3 reads CASSYYWSSNYGYTF. The CDR3 DNA follows: TGTGCCAGCAGTTACTACTGGAGCTCGAACTATGGCTACACCTTC.

This clone was seen a single time. The gene calls are TRBV7-8 and TRBJ1-4, with D hard to call. The CDR3 extends over 22 amino acids. Between the trimmed V and J ends, which lost 2 bases and 0 bases, there was a span of 28 bases. Germline CDR1 reads SGHVS; CDR2 reads FQNEAQ. The CDR3: CASSLLAVPYADYAATNEKLFF. The CDR3 region has the DNA TGTGCCAGCAGCTTATTGGCAGTCCCCTATGCGGATTATGCTGCAACTAATGAAAAACTGTTTTTT.

This chain links TRBV7-9 with TRBJ1-1; 8 bases align to TRBD1. The V and J ends lost 4 bases and 0 bases, in that order; junction bases with no gene match: 4. Germline CDR1 SEHNR, CDR2 FQNEAQ (reference sequence). This CDR3 has 15 residues. The DNA for the CDR3 is TGTGCCAGCAGCTCAACGACAGGGGTGAACACTGAAGCTTTCTTT. Amino acid sequence: CASSSTTGVNTEAFF.

This chain links TRBV18 with TRBJ2-1, with TRBD1 matching over 10 bases. Germline loops: CDR1 KGHSH, CDR2 LQKENI. J was trimmed by 2 bases and V by 0 bases; bases with no gene match: 4. This CDR3 is 17 amino acids long. The CDR3 coding sequence is TGTGCCAGCTCACCACCGTTAGGACAGGGGGCCTACAATGAGCAGTTCTTC. Its protein is CASSPPLGQGAYNEQFF. Looking up the rest from reference TRBV18 and TRBJ2-1 gives the full variable domain: NAGVMQNPRHLVRRRGQEARLRCSPMKGHSHVYWYRQLPEEGLKFMVYLQKENIIDESGMPKERFSAEFPKEGPSILRIQQVVRGDSAAYFCASSPPLGQGAYNEQFFGPGTRLTVL.

The chain is built from TRBV4-1 and TRBJ1-6; D is unclear. Germline V CDR1 and CDR2: MGHRA, YSYEKL. Between the trimmed V and J ends, which lost 0 bases and 0 bases, there was a span of 9 bases. The CDR3 spans 17 residues. For the CDR3, the DNA is TGCGCCAGCAGCCAAGAGCAGACTAGCTCCTATAATTCACCCCTCCACTTT. Its translation is CASSQEQTSSYNSPLHF.

V usage is TRBV6-2 or TRBV6-3 and J usage is TRBJ2-4, with a tentative D call TRBD2 (5 bases). Germline V gene sequence: CDR1 MNHEY, CDR2 SVGEGT. The V end lost 2 bases, the J end lost 8 bases, and 10 bases lay between the germline ends. The CDR3 is 13 amino acids. The CDR3 region is CASSYGEPDIQYF. CDR3 coding DNA: TGTGCCAGCAGTTACGGGGAGCCAGACATTCAGTACTTC.

The chain links TRBV5-1 to TRBJ2-2, with D possibly matching TRBD1 (6 bases). V was clipped by 0 bases and J by 0 bases, with 6 bases between them. Germline CDR1 SGHRS, CDR2 YFSETQ. The CDR3 is 15 amino acids. The CDR3 DNA reads TGCGCCAGCAGCTTGGACAGGGCGAACACCGGGGAGCTGTTTTTT. Its protein product is CASSLDRANTGELFF.

The rearrangement uses TRBV30 and TRBJ2-3; a possible D gene is TRBD1 (5 bases). CDR3 size: 14 residues. Germline CDR1 reads GTSNPN; CDR2 reads SVGIG (reference sequence). The ends were cut back, 3 bases at V and 4 bases at J, with 14 bases in the middle. The CDR3 protein is CAWRGVASADTQYF. CDR3 nucleotides: TGTGCCTGGAGAGGGGTGGCTTCGGCAGATACGCAGTATTTT. The variable domain in full, with the rest retrieved from reference TRBV30 and TRBJ2-3, is SQTIHQWPATLVQPVGSPLSLECTVEGTSNPNLYWYRQAAGRGLQLLFYSVGIGQISSEVPQNLSASRPQDRQFILSSKKLLLSDSGFYLCAWRGVASADTQYFGPGTRLTVL.

V is TRBV9 and J is TRBJ1-4, with TRBD1 as a possible D gene (5 bases). This CDR3 has 14 residues. Trimming removed 3 bases at V and 5 bases at J, with 11 bases between. Germline V gene lookup returns CDR1 SGDLS and CDR2 YYNGEE. The chain's CDR3 is CASSANRINEKLFF. Here the CDR3 DNA reads TGTGCCAGCAGCGCGAACAGGATAAATGAAAAACTGTTTTTT.

V usage is TRBV10-3 and J usage is TRBJ2-7; 9 positions match TRBD2. The V and J ends lost 7 bases and 5 bases, in that order; junction bases with no gene match: 12. Germline lookup yields CDR1 ENHRY and CDR2 SYGVKD. The CDR3 covers 15 residues. The CDR3 DNA follows: TGTGCCATCACTCCTGGGGTTAGCGGGGGTGACGAGCAGTACTTC. Protein: CAITPGVSGGDEQYF.

The chain combines TRBV6-1 with TRBJ1-3; 7 bases fit TRBD1. Germline V CDR1 and CDR2: MNHNS, SASEGT. V lost 3 bases and J lost 8; bases outside the gene matches: 13. The CDR3 covers 16 residues. In nucleotides, the CDR3 is TGTGCCAGCAGTGACCCACGACAGGGAAAATCGGACACCATATATTTT. It yields the protein CASSDPRQGKSDTIYF.

The rearrangement links TRBV18 to TRBJ1-4, with 8 positions matching TRBD1. The CDR3 covers 16 residues. CDR1 KGHSH and CDR2 LQKENI come from the germline V gene. The V segment lost 4 bases and the J segment 0 bases; nucleotides outside the gene matches: 4. CDR3 bases: TGTGCCAGCTCACGCGGACAGGGCTCAACTAATGAAAAACTGTTTTTT. It is translated as CASSRGQGSTNEKLFF.

The chain uses TRBV19 and TRBJ1-2; unclear D gene. Trimming left V 4 bases short and J 2 bases short, with 17 bases between. The CDR3 sequence is 16 residues long. From germline, CDR1 is LNHDA and CDR2 SQIVND (reference sequence). DNA for the CDR3: TGTGCCAGTAGTACCCGGGGAGATCCAGGCAACTATGGCTACACCTTC. This encodes CASSTRGDPGNYGYTF.

This clone was detected only once. The V call is TRBV27, the J call TRBJ2-7; the match to TRBD2 covers 7 bases. V was pared by 4 bases and J by 6 bases, with 15 bases of the junction left unmatched. CDR1 is MNHEY and CDR2 is SMNVEV in the germline V gene (reference sequence). The CDR3 extends over 16 amino acids. CDR3 sequence: CASSSLVGGGFVEQYF. Written as DNA, the CDR3 is TGTGCCAGCAGTTCCCTGGTGGGCGGGGGATTTGTCGAGCAGTACTTC.